The 31 T cell receptor beta chains below all came from one sample that was sequenced in a study of blood T cells in healthy people across ages. The authors ran a second PCR of about 6 to 11 cycles using a sample-barcoded 5' primer and a J-beta primer mix. MiXCR was run by TCRdb on the 5' RACE reads, yielding one entry per CDR3 protein. In the table there are roughly 700,000 distinct CDR3 sequences, roughly 49% of which are singletons. The sample was blood. The receptors here all came from a woman in her sixties or seventies in good health.

The V and J genes are TRBV5-1 and TRBJ2-7, with D perhaps assigned TRBD1 or TRBD2 (6 bases each). This CDR3 is built from 16 residues. Between the trimmed V and J ends, which lost 0 bases and 4 bases, there was a span of 17 bases. The germline gives CDR1 SGHRS, CDR2 YFSETQ. The CDR3 DNA sequence: TGCGCCAGCAGCTTGGGTTTACAGGGAGGACCGTACGAGCAGTACTTC. Encoded protein: CASSLGLQGGPYEQYF.

This clonotype turned up a few times. CDR3 amino acids: CASSQGANTEAFF. Here the CDR3 DNA reads TGTGCCAGTAGTCAGGGGGCGAACACTGAAGCTTTCTTT. V gene TRBV19 combines with J gene TRBJ1-1; 8 bases are a match to TRBD1. The J segment lost 1 base and the V segment lost 5 bases, leaving 0 bases of the junction unmatched. Germline CDR1 LNHDA, CDR2 SQIVND (reference sequence). CDR3 size: 13 residues. Full variable domain (remainder filled in from reference TRBV19 and TRBJ1-1): DGGITQSPKYLFRKEGQNVTLSCEQNLNHDAMYWYRQDPGQGLRLIYYSQIVNDFQKGDIAEGYSVSREKKESFPLTVTSAQKNPTAFYLCASSQGANTEAFFGQGTRLTVV.

This chain connects TRBV10-3 to TRBJ2-1, with no clear D. The CDR3 totals 11 residues. Germline V gives CDR1 ENHRY, CDR2 SYGVKD. Trimming stripped 2 bases from V and 6 bases from J, with 2 bases between. CDR3 loop: CAISESNEQFF. As DNA, the CDR3 is TGTGCCATCAGTGAGAGCAATGAGCAGTTCTTC.

This clonotype has just a few counts. This chain links TRBV12-3 or TRBV12-4 with TRBJ2-3; 10 bases fit TRBD2. This CDR3 contains 15 residues. With 1 base clipped from V and 4 bases from J, the junction kept 2 bases outside the gene matches. The CDR3 sequence: CASSLDSGRSDTQYF. DNA for the CDR3: TGTGCCAGCAGTTTAGATAGCGGGAGGTCAGATACGCAGTATTTT.

The gene calls are TRBV20-1 and TRBJ2-5; 12 bases align to TRBD2. The CDR3 extends over 15 amino acids. J lost 5 bases, V lost 6 bases, and 10 bases had no gene match. Per the germline V gene, CDR1 is DFQATT and CDR2 is SNEGSKA (reference sequence). CDR3 amino acids: CSAHSTSGRSETQYF. The CDR3 bases are TGCAGTGCCCATTCGACTAGCGGGAGAAGTGAGACCCAGTACTTC.

A remark on this clonotype: At one boundary the junction diverges from the germline segment, which might be a read error. V is TRBV6-2 or TRBV6-3 and J is TRBJ2-1; perhaps TRBD2 as D (6 bases). The CDR3 consists of 14 residues. Per germline, CDR1 MNHEY and CDR2 SVGEGT. The CDR3 DNA follows: TGTGCCAGCAGTTTAGGGGTACTAGCTTCTGAGCGGTTCTTC. Protein sequence: CASSLGVLASERFF.

This rearrangement joins TRBV20-1 to TRBJ2-1; D may be TRBD1 (5 bases). The ends were cut back, 0 bases at V and 4 bases at J, with 10 bases in the middle. The CDR3 runs 14 residues. Germline V gives CDR1 DFQATT, CDR2 SNEGSKA (reference sequence). The CDR3 spells CSARDRVGYNEQFF. The CDR3 DNA sequence: TGCAGTGCTAGAGACAGGGTCGGATACAATGAGCAGTTCTTC.

The V call is TRBV5-1, the J call TRBJ2-1; a weak D match, TRBD2 (6 bases). The CDR3 spans 15 residues. The germline V and J ends were trimmed by 0 bases and 2 bases, with 9 bases remaining between them. Germline loops: CDR1 SGHRS, CDR2 YFSETQ. For the CDR3, the DNA is TGCGCCAGCAGCTTGGCCCCGGGAGCCTACAATGAGCAGTTCTTC. Amino acids: CASSLAPGAYNEQFF.

This clonotype appeared many times. The rearrangement links TRBV29-1 to TRBJ2-3; D may be TRBD1 or TRBD2 (6 bases each). Germline CDR1 is SQVTM and CDR2 is ANQGSEA. Deletions cut 1 base from V and 2 bases from J, with 10 bases between. The CDR3 has 14 amino acids. The CDR3 region has the DNA TGCAGCGTTGAAGGTGGGGGGCACACAGATACGCAGTATTTT. It translates to CSVEGGGHTDTQYF.

The table lists this clonotype with a few counts. The J gene is TRBJ2-4, the V gene TRBV3-1; D uncertain. The J call is doubtful: the DNA matches TRBJ2-7 better. The CDR3 length is 13 residues. CDR1 is LGHDT and CDR2 is YNNKEL in the germline V gene (reference sequence). CDR3 sequence: CASSQPILDEQYF. The CDR3 DNA follows: TGTGCCAGCAGCCAACCCATCCTCGACGAGCAGTACTTC.

The chain couples TRBV20-1 to TRBJ2-3; D is undetermined. Germline CDR1 reads DFQATT; CDR2 reads SNEGSKA (reference sequence). The CDR3 runs to 11 residues. V lost 6 bases and J lost 8, with 12 bases in between. The CDR3 sequence is CSAGKASTQYF. As DNA, the CDR3 is TGCAGTGCCGGCAAGGCTAGTACGCAGTATTTT.

This clonotype has at least ten counts. The CDR3 sequence is CASSRGDQETQYF. CDR3 coding DNA: TGTGCCAGCAGCCGGGGGGACCAAGAGACCCAGTACTTC. The V gene is TRBV2, the J gene TRBJ2-5, with 7 bases aligning to TRBD2. CDR3 length: 13 amino acids. V was pared by 6 bases and J by 0 bases, with 1 base of the junction left unmatched. CDR1 and CDR2 (germline): SNHLY, FYNNEI.

The chain links TRBV28 to TRBJ1-4; D is perhaps TRBD1 (6 bases). The CDR3 has 17 amino acids. CDR1 MDHEN and CDR2 SYDVKM come from the germline V gene. With 5 bases removed from V and 7 bases from J, the gap between germline ends came to 23 bases. Here the CDR3 DNA reads TGTGCCAGCAGTACGGGCGCTACAACAGGGTTTGGTGAAAAACTGTTTTTT. As protein: CASSTGATTGFGEKLFF.

This clonotype has only a few counts. This rearrangement joins TRBV25-1 to TRBJ1-1; perhaps TRBD1 as D (5 bases). The CDR3 has 12 residues. The germline V and J ends were trimmed by 8 bases and 3 bases, with 10 bases remaining between them. CDR1 and CDR2 from the germline V gene are MGHDK and SYGVNS. Here the CDR3 reads CASVGGDTEAFF. The CDR3 DNA is TGTGCCAGCGTCGGGGGGGACACTGAAGCTTTCTTT.

This clonotype was detected a few times. This chain connects TRBV2 to TRBJ2-5; 9 nucleotides align to TRBD2. The J call is doubtful: the DNA matches TRBJ2-7 better. The CDR3 runs 16 residues. Germline lookup yields CDR1 SNHLY and CDR2 FYNNEI. In DNA form, the CDR3 reads TGTGCCAGCAGTGAAGGCACTAGCGGGTACTCCTACGAGCAGTACTTC. Translated: CASSEGTSGYSYEQYF.

The chain employs TRBV4-3 and TRBJ2-7, with 8 bases fitting TRBD1. Trimming took 1 base from V and 2 from J; bases not matched to a gene: 10. The CDR3 runs 17 residues. CDR1 is LGHNA, CDR2 YSLEER, per germline. The CDR3: CASSQGLADRDPYEQYF. The CDR3 region has the DNA TGCGCCAGCAGCCAAGGGCTTGCGGACAGGGACCCCTACGAGCAGTACTTC.

The rearrangement uses TRBV7-2 and TRBJ1-4; 8 nucleotides agree with TRBD1. The germline CDR1 and CDR2 sequences are SGHTA and FQGNSA. J was trimmed by 0 bases and V by 1 base; bases with no gene match: 13. The CDR3 extends over 20 amino acids. The CDR3 loop reads CASSLDRDRTLDSTNEKLFF. CDR3 in DNA: TGTGCCAGCAGCTTAGACCGGGACAGGACGCTCGATTCAACTAATGAAAAACTGTTTTTT.

This clonotype is a singleton in its sample. CDR3 DNA sequence: TGCGCCAGCAGCTTGGCGACAGGGTCTGCCGGGGAGCTGTTTTTT. As protein: CASSLATGSAGELFF. The chain is built from TRBV5-1 and TRBJ2-2; 7 nucleotides align to TRBD1. The CDR3 runs 15 residues. The ends lost 0 bases at V and 6 bases at J; junction bases unmatched: 5. Germline CDR1 reads SGHRS; CDR2 reads YFSETQ.

This clonotype was seen a few times. The rearrangement uses TRBV5-1 and TRBJ2-5, with 10 bases identical to TRBD2. This CDR3 is 16 amino acids long. The junction had 7 bases not matched to a gene; V was cut back by 1 base and J by 4 bases. Germline V lookup: CDR1 SGHRS, CDR2 YFSETQ. The CDR3 sequence: CASSLRPSGSLETQYF. In nucleotides, the CDR3 is TGCGCCAGCAGCTTGCGCCCTAGCGGGAGTTTAGAGACCCAGTACTTC.

This clonotype was observed many times. The chain carries TRBV4-3 and TRBJ2-5; 8 nucleotides align to TRBD2. Per germline, CDR1 LGHNA and CDR2 YSLEER. Trimming cost V 1 base and J 2 bases; bases outside gene matches: 9. This CDR3 has 17 amino acids. This chain's CDR3 is CASSQVAGLGMQETQYF. The CDR3 bases are TGCGCCAGCAGCCAAGTTGCGGGACTAGGGATGCAAGAGACCCAGTACTTC.

The J gene is TRBJ2-3, the V gene TRBV29-1; D is possibly TRBD2 (6 bases). The length of the CDR3 is 14 residues. V lost 4 bases to trimming and J lost 4 bases, with 15 bases between them. The germline gives CDR1 SQVTM, CDR2 ANQGSEA. DNA for the CDR3: TGCAGCGTTGGTGGGGGGTTAGGGGCAGATACGCAGTATTTT. Translation: CSVGGGLGADTQYF.

This clonotype occurred many times. The genes are TRBV29-1 and TRBJ2-5; possibly TRBD1 for D (5 bases). Germline values: CDR1 SQVTM, CDR2 ANQGSEA. V lost 5 bases, J lost 5 bases, and 21 bases lay in between. This CDR3 contains 15 residues. The CDR3: CSVCLRQGVGETQYF. The CDR3 DNA reads as TGCAGCGTTTGTCTCCGGCAGGGCGTTGGGGAGACCCAGTACTTC.

The genes are TRBV7-2 and TRBJ1-2; D is ambiguous. Germline assignment: CDR1 SGHTA and CDR2 FQGNSA. V lost 3 bases, J lost 5 bases, and 10 bases lay in between. The CDR3 loop spans 13 amino acids. CDR3 amino acids: CASSLSPYYGYTF. DNA of the CDR3: TGTGCCAGCAGCTTGAGCCCCTATTATGGCTACACCTTC.

The chain joins TRBV20-1 to TRBJ1-1; tentative D call: TRBD1 (6 bases). The CDR3 has 14 amino acids. The germline gives CDR1 DFQATT, CDR2 SNEGSKA (reference sequence). V lost 0 bases and J 10 bases, leaving 18 bases between the germline ends. The CDR3 spells CSAREGGLGPSAFF. CDR3 in DNA: TGCAGTGCTAGAGAGGGGGGGCTGGGGCCCTCAGCTTTCTTT.

V is TRBV2 and J is TRBJ1-2, with D perhaps matching TRBD1 (5 bases). Per the germline V gene, CDR1 is SNHLY and CDR2 is FYNNEI. The CDR3 is 15 residues long. V was shortened by 4 bases and J by 2 bases, with 14 bases between the two germline ends. CDR3: CASSGAGRTNYGYTF. CDR3 nucleotide sequence: TGTGCCAGCAGTGGGGCAGGGAGGACCAACTATGGCTACACCTTC.

The gene calls are TRBV11-2 and TRBJ1-1; D uncertain. The CDR3 sequence is 15 residues long. The V gene lost 0 bases and the J gene lost 6 bases, with 14 bases spanning the gap. The germline gives CDR1 SGHAT, CDR2 FQNNGV. CDR3 in amino acids: CASSLDIGRVAEAFF. CDR3 nucleotide sequence: TGTGCCAGCAGCTTAGATATAGGAAGAGTAGCTGAAGCTTTCTTT.

This sequence joins TRBV20-1 and TRBJ2-7, with 10 bases aligning to TRBD2. V was clipped by 2 bases and J by 7 bases; unmatched bases: 17. Germline assignment: CDR1 DFQATT and CDR2 SNEGSKA (reference sequence). The CDR3 totals 17 residues. In DNA form, the CDR3 reads TGCAGTGCTAGAACTTTAGCGGGAGGTTCGCTGGGCGGGGAGCAGTACTTC. Translated, it gives CSARTLAGGSLGGEQYF.

This clonotype has only a few counts. The CDR3 sequence is CATSRDRLDSYEQYF. In nucleotides, the CDR3 is TGTGCCACCAGCAGAGATAGATTGGACTCCTACGAGCAGTACTTC. The chain employs TRBV15 and TRBJ2-7; D gene uncertain. Germline V gene lookup returns CDR1 LNHNV and CDR2 YYDKDF (reference sequence). V was shortened by 0 bases and J by 0 bases, with 9 bases between the two germline ends. This CDR3 has 15 amino acids. Full variable domain (remainder filled in from reference TRBV15 and TRBJ2-7): DAMVIQNPRYQVTQFGKPVTLSCSQTLNHNVMYWYQQKSSQAPKLLFHYYDKDFNNEADTPDNFQSRRPNTSFCFLDIRSPGLGDTAMYLCATSRDRLDSYEQYFGPGTRLTVT.

This chain links TRBV29-1 with TRBJ2-2; D may be TRBD1 or TRBD2 (5 bases each). Trimming pared 0 bases from V and 2 bases from J, leaving 13 bases between. The germline CDR1 and CDR2 sequences are SQVTM and ANQGSEA. The CDR3 runs to 16 residues. The CDR3 DNA is TGCAGCGTTGAAGAATCCGGGGCACGAAACACCGGGGAGCTGTTTTTT. This translates into CSVEESGARNTGELFF.

This chain connects TRBV20-1 to TRBJ2-3, with 7 bases identical to TRBD1. Unmatched junction bases numbered 8, after V lost 6 bases and J lost 5 bases. The CDR3 loop spans 13 amino acids. Germline CDR1 and CDR2: DFQATT and SNEGSKA (reference sequence). The CDR3 loop is CSALERGLDTQYF. In DNA, the CDR3 is TGCAGTGCCCTGGAAAGGGGGCTAGATACGCAGTATTTT.

This clonotype was seen only a few times. The chain uses TRBV29-1 and TRBJ2-1; TRBD1 aligns across 11 bases. The germline CDR1 and CDR2 sequences are SQVTM and ANQGSEA. This CDR3 comprises 12 residues. V was clipped by 3 bases and J by 8 bases; unmatched bases: 0. The CDR3 reads CSVEGQGDEQFF. In DNA, the CDR3 is TGCAGCGTTGAGGGACAGGGGGATGAGCAGTTCTTC.